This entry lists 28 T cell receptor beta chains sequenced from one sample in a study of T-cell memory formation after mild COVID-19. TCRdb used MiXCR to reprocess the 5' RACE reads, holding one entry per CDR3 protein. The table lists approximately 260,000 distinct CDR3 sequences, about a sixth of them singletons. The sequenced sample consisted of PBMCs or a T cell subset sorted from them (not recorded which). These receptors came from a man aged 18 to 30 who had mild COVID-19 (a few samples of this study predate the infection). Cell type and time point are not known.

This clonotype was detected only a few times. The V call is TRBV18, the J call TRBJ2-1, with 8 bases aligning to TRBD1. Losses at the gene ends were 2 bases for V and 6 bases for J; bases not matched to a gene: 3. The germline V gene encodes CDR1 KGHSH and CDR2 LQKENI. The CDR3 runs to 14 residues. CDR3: CASSPRDRGNEQFF. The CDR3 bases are TGTGCCAGCTCACCAAGAGACAGGGGCAATGAGCAGTTCTTC.

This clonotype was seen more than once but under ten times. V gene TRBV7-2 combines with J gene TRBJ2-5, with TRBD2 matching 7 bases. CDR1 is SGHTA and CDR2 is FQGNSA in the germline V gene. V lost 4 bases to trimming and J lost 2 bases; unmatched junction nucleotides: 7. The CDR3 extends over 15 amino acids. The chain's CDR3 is CASSSNPGGQETQYF. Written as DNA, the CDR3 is TGTGCCAGCAGCTCAAATCCGGGGGGACAAGAGACCCAGTACTTC.

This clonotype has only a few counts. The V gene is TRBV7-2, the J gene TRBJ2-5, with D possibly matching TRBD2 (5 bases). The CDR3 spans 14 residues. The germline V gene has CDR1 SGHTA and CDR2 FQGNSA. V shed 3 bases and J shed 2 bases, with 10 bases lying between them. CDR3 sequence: CASSLWRVQETQYF. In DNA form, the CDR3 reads TGTGCCAGCAGCTTGTGGCGGGTACAAGAGACCCAGTACTTC.

CDR3 DNA sequence: TGCGCCAGCAGCCAAGATGCCCGCGCCCTATCCGGGGCGGATACGCAGTATTTT. It is translated as CASSQDARALSGADTQYF. This chain uses TRBV4-3 with TRBJ2-3; D is perhaps TRBD1 or TRBD2 (5 bases each). V shed 0 bases and J shed 6 bases, with 22 bases lying between them. CDR1 LGHNA and CDR2 YSLEER come from the germline V gene. CDR3 length: 18 residues.

The CDR3 loop is CSARDGDPYTEAFF. The CDR3 nucleotides are TGCAGTGCTAGAGATGGAGACCCCTACACTGAAGCTTTCTTT. The chain joins TRBV20-1 to TRBJ1-1, with no clear D. The CDR3 is 14 amino acids. Per the germline V gene, CDR1 is DFQATT and CDR2 is SNEGSKA (reference sequence). V lost 0 bases to trimming and J lost 3 bases, with 11 bases between them.

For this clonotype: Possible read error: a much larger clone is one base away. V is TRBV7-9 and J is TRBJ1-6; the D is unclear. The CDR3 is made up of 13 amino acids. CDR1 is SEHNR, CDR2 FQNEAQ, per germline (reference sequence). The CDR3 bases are TGTGCCAGCAGCGGGTTTCAAGACTCACCCCTCAACTTT. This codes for CASSGFQDSPLNF.

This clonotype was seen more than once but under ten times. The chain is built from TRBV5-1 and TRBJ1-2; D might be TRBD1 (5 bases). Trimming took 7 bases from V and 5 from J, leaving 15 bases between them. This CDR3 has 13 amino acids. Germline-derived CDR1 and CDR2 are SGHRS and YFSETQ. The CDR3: CASSDMNGYGYTF. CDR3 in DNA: TGCGCCAGCTCGGACATGAATGGATATGGCTACACCTTC.

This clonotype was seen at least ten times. In nucleotides, the CDR3 is TGTGCCAGCAGTTATAGCGGGGGGTCAGAGACCCAGTACTTC. It encodes CASSYSGGSETQYF. V and J are TRBV6-6 and TRBJ2-5; 10 bases agree with TRBD2. Germline CDR1 is MNHNY and CDR2 is SVGAGI (reference sequence). Losses at the gene ends were 3 bases for V and 4 bases for J; bases not matched to a gene: 2. The CDR3 totals 14 residues.

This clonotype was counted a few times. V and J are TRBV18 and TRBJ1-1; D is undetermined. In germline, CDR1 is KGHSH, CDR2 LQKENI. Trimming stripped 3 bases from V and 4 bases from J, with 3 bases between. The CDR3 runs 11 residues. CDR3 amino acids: CASSPTTEAFF. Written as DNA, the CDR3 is TGTGCCAGCTCACCTACCACTGAAGCTTTCTTT. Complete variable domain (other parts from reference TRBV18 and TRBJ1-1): NAGVMQNPRHLVRRRGQEARLRCSPMKGHSHVYWYRQLPEEGLKFMVYLQKENIIDESGMPKERFSAEFPKEGPSILRIQQVVRGDSAAYFCASSPTTEAFFGQGTRLTVV.

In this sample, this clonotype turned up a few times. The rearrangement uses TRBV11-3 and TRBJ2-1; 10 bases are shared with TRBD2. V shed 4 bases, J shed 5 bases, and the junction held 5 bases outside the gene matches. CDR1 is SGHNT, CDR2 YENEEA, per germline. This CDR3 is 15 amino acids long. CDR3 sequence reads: CASSYSGGADNEQFF. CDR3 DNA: TGTGCCAGCAGCTACAGCGGGGGGGCCGACAATGAGCAGTTCTTC.

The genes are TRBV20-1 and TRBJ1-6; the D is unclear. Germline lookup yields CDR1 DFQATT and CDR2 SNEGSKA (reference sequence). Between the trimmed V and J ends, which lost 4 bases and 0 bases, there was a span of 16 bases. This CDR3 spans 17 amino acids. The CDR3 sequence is CSATPQGSSSYNSPLHF. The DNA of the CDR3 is TGCAGTGCTACCCCACAAGGGTCGAGCTCCTATAATTCACCCCTCCACTTT.

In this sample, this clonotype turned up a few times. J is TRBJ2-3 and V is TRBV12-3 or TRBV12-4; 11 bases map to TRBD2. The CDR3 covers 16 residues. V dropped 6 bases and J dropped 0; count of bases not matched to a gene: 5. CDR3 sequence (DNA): TGTGCCAGCAGACGCACTAGCGGGGGCAGCACAGATACGCAGTATTTT. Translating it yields CASRRTSGGSTDTQYF.

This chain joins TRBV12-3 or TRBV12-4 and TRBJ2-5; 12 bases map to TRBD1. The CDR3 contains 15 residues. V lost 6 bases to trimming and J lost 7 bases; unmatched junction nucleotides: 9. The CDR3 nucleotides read TGTGCCAGCAGAGAAGGGACAGGGGGCCCCGGGACCCAGTACTTC. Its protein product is CASREGTGGPGTQYF.

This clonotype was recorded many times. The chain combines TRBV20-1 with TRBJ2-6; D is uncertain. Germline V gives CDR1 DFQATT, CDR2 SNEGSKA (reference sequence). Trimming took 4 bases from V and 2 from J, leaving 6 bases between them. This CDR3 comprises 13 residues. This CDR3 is CSAKGTGANVLTF. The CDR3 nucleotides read TGCAGTGCTAAGGGCACTGGGGCCAACGTCCTGACTTTC.

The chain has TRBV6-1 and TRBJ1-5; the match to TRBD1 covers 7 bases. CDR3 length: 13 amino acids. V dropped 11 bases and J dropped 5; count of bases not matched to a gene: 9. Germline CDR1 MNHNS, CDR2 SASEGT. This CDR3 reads CAGNRGNDQPQHF. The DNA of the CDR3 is TGTGCCGGCAACAGGGGAAATGATCAGCCCCAGCATTTT.

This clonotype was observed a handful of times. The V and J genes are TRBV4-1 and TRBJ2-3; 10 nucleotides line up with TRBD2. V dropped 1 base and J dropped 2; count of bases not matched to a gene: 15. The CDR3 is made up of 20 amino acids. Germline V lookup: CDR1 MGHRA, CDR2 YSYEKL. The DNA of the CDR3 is TGCGCCAGCAGCCAAGGATATTCACTAGCGGGGAGCTATTTCACAGATACGCAGTATTTT. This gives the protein CASSQGYSLAGSYFTDTQYF.

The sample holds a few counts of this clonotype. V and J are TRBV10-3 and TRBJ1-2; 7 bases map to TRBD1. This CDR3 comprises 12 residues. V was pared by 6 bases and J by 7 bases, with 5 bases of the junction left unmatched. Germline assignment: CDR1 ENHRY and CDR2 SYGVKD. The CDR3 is CAISHDRVGYTF. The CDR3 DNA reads TGTGCCATCAGCCATGACAGGGTTGGCTACACCTTC.

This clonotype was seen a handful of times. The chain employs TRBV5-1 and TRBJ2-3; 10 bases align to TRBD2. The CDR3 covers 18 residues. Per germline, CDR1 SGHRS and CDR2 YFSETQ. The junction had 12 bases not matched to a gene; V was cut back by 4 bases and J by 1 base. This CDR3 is CASSPTERGGLGTDTQYF. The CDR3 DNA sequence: TGCGCCAGCAGCCCGACTGAGCGGGGGGGCCTGGGCACAGATACGCAGTATTTT.

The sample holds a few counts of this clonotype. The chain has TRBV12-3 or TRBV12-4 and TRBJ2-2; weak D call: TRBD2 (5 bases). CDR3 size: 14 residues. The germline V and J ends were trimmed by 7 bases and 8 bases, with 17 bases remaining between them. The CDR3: CASNPLGDTGELFF. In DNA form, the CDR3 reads TGTGCCAGCAATCCCCTGGGAGATACTGGGGAGCTGTTTTTT.

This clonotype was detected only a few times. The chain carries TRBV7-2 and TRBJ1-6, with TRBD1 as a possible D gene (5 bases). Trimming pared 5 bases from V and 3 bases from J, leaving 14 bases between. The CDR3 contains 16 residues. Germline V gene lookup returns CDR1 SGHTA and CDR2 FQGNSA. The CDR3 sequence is CASSRGGAYYNSPLHF. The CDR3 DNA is TGTGCCAGCAGCCGCGGCGGGGCCTACTATAATTCACCCCTCCACTTT.

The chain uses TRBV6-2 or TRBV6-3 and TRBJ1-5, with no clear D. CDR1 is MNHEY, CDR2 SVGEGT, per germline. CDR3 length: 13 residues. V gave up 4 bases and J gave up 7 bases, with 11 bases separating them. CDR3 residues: CASSFSVTQPQHF. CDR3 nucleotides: TGTGCCAGCAGTTTTTCGGTGACCCAGCCCCAGCATTTT.

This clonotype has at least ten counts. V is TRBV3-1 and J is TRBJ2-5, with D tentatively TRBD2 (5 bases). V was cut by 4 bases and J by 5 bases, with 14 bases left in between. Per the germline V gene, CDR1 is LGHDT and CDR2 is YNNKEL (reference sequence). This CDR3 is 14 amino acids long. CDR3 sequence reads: CASSLDGRRETQYF. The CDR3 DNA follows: TGTGCCAGCAGCCTCGATGGTAGGAGGGAGACCCAGTACTTC.

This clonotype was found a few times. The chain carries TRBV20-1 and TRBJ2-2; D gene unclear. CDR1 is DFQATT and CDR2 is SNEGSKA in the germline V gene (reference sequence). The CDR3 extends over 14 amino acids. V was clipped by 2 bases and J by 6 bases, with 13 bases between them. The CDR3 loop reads CSARSGRMAGELFF. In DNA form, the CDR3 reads TGCAGTGCTAGATCGGGCCGGATGGCCGGGGAGCTGTTTTTT.

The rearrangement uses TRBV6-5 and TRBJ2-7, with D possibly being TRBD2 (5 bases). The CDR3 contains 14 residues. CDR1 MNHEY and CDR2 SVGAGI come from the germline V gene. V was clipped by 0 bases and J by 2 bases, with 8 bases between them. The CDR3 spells CASSYSTLAYEQYF. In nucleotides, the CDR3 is TGTGCCAGCAGTTACTCGACACTAGCCTACGAGCAGTACTTC.

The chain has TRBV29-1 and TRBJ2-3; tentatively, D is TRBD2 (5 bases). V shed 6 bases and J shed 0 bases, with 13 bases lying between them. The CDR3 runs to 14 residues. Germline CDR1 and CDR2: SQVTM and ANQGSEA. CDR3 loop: CSVAVGGSTDTQYF. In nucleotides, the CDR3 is TGCAGCGTCGCGGTTGGAGGAAGCACAGATACGCAGTATTTT.

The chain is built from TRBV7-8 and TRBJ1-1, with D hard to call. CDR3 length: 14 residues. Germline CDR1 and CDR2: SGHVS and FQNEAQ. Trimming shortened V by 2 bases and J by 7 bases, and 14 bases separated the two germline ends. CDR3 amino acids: CASSLISQGVEAFF. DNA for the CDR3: TGTGCCAGCAGCTTAATCAGCCAAGGTGTTGAAGCTTTCTTT.

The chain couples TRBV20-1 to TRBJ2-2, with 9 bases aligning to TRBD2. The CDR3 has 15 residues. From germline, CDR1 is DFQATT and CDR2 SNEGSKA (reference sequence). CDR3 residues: CGGTSGSPGTGELFF. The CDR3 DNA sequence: TGCGGGGGAACTAGCGGGTCCCCGGGCACCGGGGAGCTGTTTTTT.

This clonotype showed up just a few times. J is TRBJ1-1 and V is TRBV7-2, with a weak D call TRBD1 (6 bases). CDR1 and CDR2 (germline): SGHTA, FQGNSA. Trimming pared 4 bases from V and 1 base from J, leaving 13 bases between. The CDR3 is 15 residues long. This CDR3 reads CASSYLGGANTEAFF. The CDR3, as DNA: TGTGCCAGCAGCTACCTCGGGGGCGCGAACACTGAAGCTTTCTTT.